A single T cell receptor beta chain is shown here with its context. Its cognate antigen is unknown. This sample is part of a study of memory CD4+ T cells and cytomegalovirus serostatus. For the study at large: Healthy Belgian adult donors included roughly ten CMV-positive and 24 CMV-negative people. Study-level points and caveats: CMV serostatus prediction reached median AUC about 0.96, or 0.93 with US-trained model.

The sort gate was single viable CD3+CD4+CD8-CD45RO+ cells for memory CD4+ T cells. Total CD4+ T cells were enriched by CD4 positive selection. Authors' methods: After removing out-of-frame reads, approximately 2.2 million distinct TCRbeta sequences remained. This table comes from immunoSEQ multiplex PCR, and its TCRdb copy is limited to in-frame clones, with some not included. From that table come the V and J calls and clone size; the DNA was used to work out D and trimming. The data contain about 57,000 clones, 65% to 80% of them singletons. CDR1 is SGHNT, CDR2 YYREEE, per germline (reference sequence). Trimming shortened V by 4 bases and J by 9 bases, and 20 bases separated the two germline ends. CDR3 size: 15 residues.

This sequence joins TRBV5-4 and TRBJ2-1; tentative D call: TRBD2 (7 bases). The sample taken for sequencing was memory CD4+ T cells from blood. The TCR sequence derives from an adult in good health and CMV-seronegative. CDR3 DNA sequence: TGTGCCAGCAGCCCGGGGGGACTCCAACAGGGTGAGCAGTTCTTC. It is translated as CASSPGGLQQGEQFF.